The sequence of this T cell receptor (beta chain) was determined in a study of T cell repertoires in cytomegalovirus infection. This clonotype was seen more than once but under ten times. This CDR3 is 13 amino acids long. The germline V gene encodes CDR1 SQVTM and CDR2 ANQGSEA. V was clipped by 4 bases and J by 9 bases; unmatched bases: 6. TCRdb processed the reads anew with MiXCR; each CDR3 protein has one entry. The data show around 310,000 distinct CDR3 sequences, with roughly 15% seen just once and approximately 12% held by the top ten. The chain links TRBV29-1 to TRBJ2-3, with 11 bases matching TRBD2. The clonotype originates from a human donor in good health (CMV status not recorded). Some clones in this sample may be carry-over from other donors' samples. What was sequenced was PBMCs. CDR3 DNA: TGCAGCGTTGCTAGCGGGGGGATTGAGACGCAGTATTTT. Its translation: CSVASGGIETQYF.